This TCR beta chain was captured by sequencing in a study of blood T cells in healthy people across ages. Through a sample-barcoded 5' primer and a J-beta primer mix, a second PCR was run for roughly 6 to 12 cycles. TCRdb processed the 5' RACE reads anew with MiXCR; each CDR3 protein has one entry. Of 1.5 million to 2 million distinct CDR3 sequences listed, around half are singletons. Germline V gives CDR1 KGHSH, CDR2 LQKENI. The CDR3 length is 14 residues. V shed 4 bases and J shed 1 base, with 11 bases lying between them. Worth noting for this clonotype: Its antigen remains unidentified.

Study-wide results and limits: It was found that TCR beta diversity correlated strongly with the percentage of naive T cells.

The sequence derives from a woman between 40 and 50 years old in good health. The sequencing sample was made of blood. J is TRBJ2-7 and V is TRBV18, with D maybe TRBD2 (5 bases). The chain's CDR3 is CASSRADGSYEQYF. CDR3 nucleotide sequence: TGTGCCAGCTCACGAGCGGACGGATCCTACGAGCAGTACTTC.